A selection of T cell receptor beta chains follows, all from one sample in a study of OX40 agonist ivuxolimab in advanced cancers. Measured with immunoSEQ multiplex PCR; TCRdb has only the in-frame clones, and not every one. This table has over 55,000 clones, about 89% appearing once. The specimen was CD4+ or CD8+ T cells sorted from blood, collected in a trial of the OX40 agonist ivuxolimab. These receptors originate from an adult with an advanced solid tumor such as melanoma, head and neck, liver or kidney cancer. Both conserved end residues are part of each CDR3. The order of the fields is V gene, clone size, D gene, J gene, CDR3 DNA, CDR3 protein. The D gene is left open where the match is weak. Not every row has a clone size; where given, it reads once, few, many or a size class.

TRBV6-4	NA	NA	TRBJ2-2	TGTGCCAGCAGTGAAGGGAACACCGGGGAGCTGTTTTTT	CASSEGNTGELFF
TRBV5-1	NA	TRBD1	TRBJ1-1	TGCGCCAGCAGCTCTAAGAATCGACAGGGATTGAACACTGAAGCTTTCTTT	CASSSKNRQGLNTEAFF
TRBV28	NA	NA	TRBJ2-2	TGTGCCAGCAGTAGGACCGGGGAGCTGTTTTTT	CASSRTGELFF
TRBV28	NA	TRBD1	TRBJ2-1	TGTGCCAGCAGTTTCGGGGACAGTATCGATGAGCAGTTCTTC	CASSFGDSIDEQFF
TRBV19	once	NA	TRBJ2-7	TGTGCCAGTAGTCCAACCGCCGACTACGAGCAGTACTTC	CASSPTADYEQYF
TRBV6-5	once	NA	TRBJ2-2	TGTGCCAGCAATAAGGGACCATACACCGGGGAGCTGTTTTTT	CASNKGPYTGELFF
TRBV27	NA	NA	TRBJ1-2	TGTGCCAGCAGTCTAGGGGGAACTAAGGGCTACACCTTC	CASSLGGTKGYTF
TRBV19	NA	NA	TRBJ2-1	TGTGCCAGTAGTATTGAGCCCGGACTCTACAATGAGCAGTTCTTC	CASSIEPGLYNEQFF
TRBV27	NA	NA	TRBJ1-5	TGTGCCAGTGGGGACACCGGCAATCAGCCCCAGCATTTT	CASGDTGNQPQHF
TRBV7-7	NA	TRBD1	TRBJ2-7	TGTGCCAGCAGCTTAGCGGCCGGGACAGGGAGCGAGCAGTACTTC	CASSLAAGTGSEQYF
TRBV4-3	NA	NA	TRBJ2-3	TGCGCCAGCAGCCAGGAAGGCCCCGTACGCCCCGGGACACCCTATCTTGGGGATACGCAGTATTTT	CASSQEGPVRPGTPYLGDTQYF
TRBV9	NA	NA	TRBJ1-2	TGTGCCAGCAGTGGACAGAGCGGCTATGGCTACACCTTC	CASSGQSGYGYTF
TRBV6-5	NA	TRBD2	TRBJ2-1	TGTGCCAGCAGTTACGCTAGCGGGACTTTCTACAATGAGCAGTTCTTC	CASSYASGTFYNEQFF
TRBV7-2	NA	TRBD1	TRBJ2-2	TGTGCCAGCACAGGGGGAAACACCGGGGAGCTGTTTTTT	CASTGGNTGELFF
TRBV7-9	few	TRBD1	TRBJ1-2	TGTGCCAGCAGCTTGACAGGGGGCAATGGCTACACCTTC	CASSLTGGNGYTF
TRBV30	NA	NA	TRBJ1-2	TGTGCCTGGAGTCTTACAGGGATGGACACCTTC	CAWSLTGMDTF
TRBV6-5	NA	NA	TRBJ2-1	TGTGCCAGCAGCCCGTTGAGCTCCTACAATGAGCAGTTCTTC	CASSPLSSYNEQFF
TRBV19	NA	TRBD1	TRBJ2-3	TGTGCCAGTAGTACCACCCGGGACAGGGGTGGTACGCAGTATTTT	CASSTTRDRGGTQYF
TRBV6-1	NA	NA	TRBJ2-1	TGTGCCACCGTAGGGGGGGGTCTCAATGAGCAGTTCTTC	CATVGGGLNEQFF
TRBV4-2	NA	NA	TRBJ1-4	TGTGCCAGCAGCCAAGTACAGCCAGCAACTAATGAAAAACTGTTTTTT	CASSQVQPATNEKLFF
TRBV28	NA	NA	TRBJ1-1	TGTGCCAGCACTGACCGCGGAGGGCAGGGGAACACTGAAGCTTTCTTT	CASTDRGGQGNTEAFF
TRBV19	NA	TRBD1	TRBJ1-1	TGTGCCAGTAGCCCCGGGACAGGGTACACTGAAGCTTTCTTT	CASSPGTGYTEAFF
TRBV19	NA	TRBD1	TRBJ1-1	TGTGCCAGTAGTGGGGACAGGGTCAGCCCTGAAGCTTTCTTT	CASSGDRVSPEAFF
TRBV11-2	once	NA	TRBJ2-3	TGTGCCAGCAGCTTAGTGGGCACCAGCACAGATACGCAGTATTTT	CASSLVGTSTDTQYF
TRBV28	NA	TRBD1	TRBJ2-1	TGTGCCAGCAGTTCCCAGGACAGGTTCTATGAGCAGTTCTTC	CASSSQDRFYEQFF
TRBV19	few	TRBD2	TRBJ2-7	TGTGCCAGTAGTCTTGGGACTAGCGTAAACTACGAGCAGTACTTC	CASSLGTSVNYEQYF